The 12 T cell receptor beta chains below all came from one sample that was sequenced in a study of molecular identifiers for immune sequencing clone quantification. TCRdb reprocessed the PCR reads via MiXCR and lists one record per CDR3 protein. The data contain approximately 500,000 distinct CDR3 sequences, about a fifth of them singletons. Source material: naive CD8+ T cells from blood, with Jurkat cell RNA spiked in. Subset noted: FACS-sorted CD8+CD4-CCR7+CD45RA+ naive T cells. The receptors derive from a human donor in good health. Some libraries in this study had Jurkat cell RNA spiked in.

This clonotype was recorded many times. J is TRBJ2-6 and V is TRBV28, with TRBD1 as a possible D gene (6 bases). Between the trimmed V and J ends, which lost 4 bases and 4 bases, there was a span of 26 bases. Per the germline V gene, CDR1 is MDHEN and CDR2 is SYDVKM. CDR3 length: 20 residues. The DNA for the CDR3 is TGTGCCAGCAGTTCCCCAGACAGGAATCCGATCATTATCGGGGCCAACGTCCTGACTTTC. This codes for CASSSPDRNPIIIGANVLTF.

This clonotype was found many times. The gene calls are TRBV7-9 and TRBJ2-2; D is unresolved. The CDR3 is 12 residues long. The V gene's germline CDR1 is SEHNR and CDR2 FQNEAQ (reference sequence). Between the trimmed V and J ends, which lost 5 bases and 6 bases, there was a span of 7 bases. The CDR3 DNA follows: TGTGCCAGCAGCCCAGACCCCGGGGAGCTGTTTTTT. Protein product: CASSPDPGELFF.

This clonotype came up many times. The chain uses TRBV4-1 and TRBJ1-1; D possibly corresponds to TRBD1 (6 bases). From germline, CDR1 is MGHRA and CDR2 YSYEKL. This CDR3 comprises 14 residues. V shed 1 base and J shed 4 bases, with 10 bases lying between them. The CDR3 sequence is CASSQGGGGTEAFF. The CDR3 nucleotides are TGCGCCAGCAGCCAAGGTGGAGGGGGCACTGAAGCTTTCTTT.

This clonotype was recorded at least ten times. This chain links TRBV18 with TRBJ2-7; no firm D call. The CDR3 consists of 12 residues. Between the trimmed V and J ends, which lost 1 base and 5 bases, there was a span of 6 bases. In germline, CDR1 is KGHSH, CDR2 LQKENI. Here the CDR3 DNA reads TGTGCCAGCTCACCACGCGGTGACGAGCAGTACTTC. Amino acid sequence: CASSPRGDEQYF.

This clonotype showed up just a few times. The junction does not match germline at one end; this may be a read error. This rearrangement joins TRBV5-3 to TRBJ1-2, with 8 bases identical to TRBD1. TRBV5-3 is sorted into the ORF group, with uncertain function. This CDR3 is 14 amino acids long. CDR3 loop: CASSLDRARDGYTF. The CDR3 DNA sequence: TGTGCCAGCAGCTTGGACAGGGCGAGAGATGGCTACACCTTC.

The chain employs TRBV7-8 and TRBJ1-5; tentative D call: TRBD1 (5 bases). Germline V gene lookup returns CDR1 SGHVS and CDR2 FQNEAQ. This CDR3 spans 14 amino acids. Trimming stripped 5 bases from V and 6 bases from J, with 14 bases between. The CDR3 spells CASSPMGGTQPQHF. For the CDR3, the DNA is TGTGCCAGCAGCCCGATGGGGGGAACTCAGCCCCAGCATTTT.

This clonotype was counted many times. This chain links TRBV7-6 with TRBJ2-5; a possible D gene is TRBD1 (5 bases). CDR1 SGHVS and CDR2 FNYEAQ come from the germline V gene. The V gene lost 4 bases and the J gene lost 1 base, with 13 bases spanning the gap. This CDR3 contains 15 residues. The CDR3 protein is CASSSLRQSQETQYF. The CDR3 nucleotides are TGTGCCAGCAGCTCCCTAAGACAGTCCCAAGAGACCCAGTACTTC.

This clonotype appeared many times. The chain's CDR3 is CASATGGRYQPQHF. CDR3 sequence (DNA): TGTGCCAGCGCGACAGGGGGCCGATATCAGCCCCAGCATTTT. The J gene is TRBJ1-5, the V gene TRBV27, with 10 bases that match TRBD1. The germline V gene encodes CDR1 MNHEY and CDR2 SMNVEV (reference sequence). The CDR3 contains 14 residues. V was pared by 8 bases and J by 5 bases, with 6 bases of the junction left unmatched.

This clonotype was counted only a few times. V is TRBV6-5 and J is TRBJ1-2, with unresolved D. CDR3 length: 13 amino acids. Germline loops: CDR1 MNHEY, CDR2 SVGAGI. Trimming cost V 5 bases and J 4 bases, with 11 bases left between them. The CDR3 is CASSPQVSYGYTF. CDR3 sequence (DNA): TGTGCCAGCAGTCCCCAGGTTTCCTATGGCTACACCTTC.

This clonotype was recorded many times. J is TRBJ2-7 and V is TRBV3-1; 7 nucleotides agree with TRBD2. Trimming removed 2 bases from V and 7 bases from J; junction bases left unmatched: 8. CDR1 is LGHDT and CDR2 is YNNKEL in the germline V gene (reference sequence). The CDR3 is made up of 14 amino acids. The CDR3 DNA is TGTGCCAGCAGCCAACTAGCGGAGCCTTGGGAGCAGTACTTC. Amino acids: CASSQLAEPWEQYF.

This chain connects TRBV27 to TRBJ2-1; TRBD2 matches 7 bases. CDR1 and CDR2 from the germline V gene are MNHEY and SMNVEV (reference sequence). This CDR3 is 18 amino acids long. V lost 6 bases, J lost 0 bases, and 14 bases stayed unmatched. The CDR3 loop is CASSPTSVLAASYNEQFF. In nucleotides, the CDR3 is TGTGCCAGCAGCCCAACGTCCGTGCTAGCGGCCTCCTACAATGAGCAGTTCTTC.

V gene TRBV6-1 combines with J gene TRBJ2-3; 7 bases map to TRBD1. The germline gives CDR1 MNHNS, CDR2 SASEGT. V trimming: 7 bases; J trimming: 10 bases; junction bases outside the gene matches: 8. The CDR3 has 12 amino acids. The CDR3 sequence is CASMWTGEAQYF. The DNA for the CDR3 is TGTGCCAGCATGTGGACAGGCGAAGCGCAGTATTTT.